The sequence of this TCR beta chain was determined in a study of molecular identifiers for immune sequencing clone quantification. For the study at large: The replicates split RNA from approximately 22,000 or 94,000 naive CD8 cells five ways and sequenced four. Study-level findings and limits: Effector cells had over 99% of their molecules in clones above 20 RNA copies, while naive cells had under 1%.

The CDR3 spans 13 residues. Germline V gene data show CDR1 as MNHEY and CDR2 as SMNVEV (reference sequence). With 3 bases clipped from V and 10 bases from J, the junction kept 5 bases outside the gene matches. This clonotype was picked up a small number of times. What it recognizes is unknown. TCRdb redid the calling of the PCR reads with MiXCR, one entry per CDR3 protein. The sample yields 250,000 to 400,000 distinct CDR3 sequences, 20% to 25% seen once. The receptor's source is a human donor in good health. Some libraries in this study had Jurkat cell RNA spiked in. Sequencing was done on a sample of naive CD8+ T cells from blood, with Jurkat cell RNA spiked in. Specified subset: FACS-sorted CD8+CD4-CCR7+CD45RA+ naive T cells. The chain has TRBV27 and TRBJ2-2, with 7 bases lining up with TRBD1. CDR3 amino acids: CASSFKGATELFF. CDR3 coding DNA: TGTGCCAGCAGTTTTAAGGGGGCCACGGAGCTGTTTTTT.